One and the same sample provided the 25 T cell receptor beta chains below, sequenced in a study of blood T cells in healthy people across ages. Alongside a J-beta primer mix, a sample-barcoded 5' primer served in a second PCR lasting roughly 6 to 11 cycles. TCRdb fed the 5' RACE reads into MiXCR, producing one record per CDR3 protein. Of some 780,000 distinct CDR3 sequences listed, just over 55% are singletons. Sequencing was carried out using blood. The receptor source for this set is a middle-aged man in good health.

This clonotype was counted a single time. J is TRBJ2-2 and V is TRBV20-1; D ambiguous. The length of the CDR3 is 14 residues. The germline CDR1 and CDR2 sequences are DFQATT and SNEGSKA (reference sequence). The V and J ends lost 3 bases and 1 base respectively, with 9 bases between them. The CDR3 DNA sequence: TGCAGTGCTAGTGGCAAGGGGAACACCGGGGAGCTGTTTTTT. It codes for CSASGKGNTGELFF.

CDR3: CASSYSMQPYNEQFF. CDR3 nucleotides: TGTGCCAGCAGTTACTCGATGCAGCCATACAATGAGCAGTTCTTC. This sequence joins TRBV6-5 and TRBJ2-1; D remains ambiguous. Germline loops: CDR1 MNHEY, CDR2 SVGAGI. The CDR3 is made up of 15 amino acids. V lost 0 bases to trimming and J lost 4 bases, with 10 bases between them.

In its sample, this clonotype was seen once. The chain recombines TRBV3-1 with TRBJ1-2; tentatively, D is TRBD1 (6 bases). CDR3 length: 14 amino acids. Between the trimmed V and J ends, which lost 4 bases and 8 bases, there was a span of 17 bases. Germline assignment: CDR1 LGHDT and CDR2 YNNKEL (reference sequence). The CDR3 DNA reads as TGTGCCAGCAGCCTCCAAGGGGGGGCGACGGGCTACACCTTC. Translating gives CASSLQGGATGYTF.

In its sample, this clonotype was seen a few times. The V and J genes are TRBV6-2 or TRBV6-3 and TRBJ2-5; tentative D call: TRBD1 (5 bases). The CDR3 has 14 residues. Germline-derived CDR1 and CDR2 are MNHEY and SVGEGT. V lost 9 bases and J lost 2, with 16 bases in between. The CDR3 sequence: CASVVPGRQETQYF. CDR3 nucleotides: TGTGCCAGTGTTGTTCCAGGGCGGCAAGAGACCCAGTACTTC.

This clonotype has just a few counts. The DNA for the CDR3 is TGTGCCATCAGTGACAGAGGGGCAAACACTGAAGCTTTCTTT. It specifies CAISDRGANTEAFF. J is TRBJ1-1 and V is TRBV10-3, with a tentative D call TRBD1 (5 bases). CDR3 size: 14 residues. Germline CDR1 ENHRY, CDR2 SYGVKD. Deletions cut 3 bases from V and 2 bases from J, with 10 bases between.

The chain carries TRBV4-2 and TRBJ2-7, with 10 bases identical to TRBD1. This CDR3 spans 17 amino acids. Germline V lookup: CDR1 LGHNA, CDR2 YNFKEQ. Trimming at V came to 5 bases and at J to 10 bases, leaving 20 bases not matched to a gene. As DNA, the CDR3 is TGTGCCAGCAGCTCCTTTTCCGGGACAGGGGTCGGGGAGGCCCAGTACTTC. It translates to CASSSFSGTGVGEAQYF.

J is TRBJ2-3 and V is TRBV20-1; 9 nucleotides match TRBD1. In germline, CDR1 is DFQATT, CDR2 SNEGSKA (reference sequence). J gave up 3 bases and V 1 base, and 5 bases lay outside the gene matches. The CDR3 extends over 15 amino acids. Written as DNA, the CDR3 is TGCAGTGCTAGAGGGGGGACAGGGAATACAGATACGCAGTATTTT. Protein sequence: CSARGGTGNTDTQYF.

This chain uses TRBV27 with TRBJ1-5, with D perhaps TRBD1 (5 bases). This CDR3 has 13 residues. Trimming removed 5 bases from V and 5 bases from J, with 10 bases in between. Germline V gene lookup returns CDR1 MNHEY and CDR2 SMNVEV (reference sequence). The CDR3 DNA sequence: TGTGCCAGCAGTGGGGGAATCGATCAGCCCCAGCATTTT. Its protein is CASSGGIDQPQHF.

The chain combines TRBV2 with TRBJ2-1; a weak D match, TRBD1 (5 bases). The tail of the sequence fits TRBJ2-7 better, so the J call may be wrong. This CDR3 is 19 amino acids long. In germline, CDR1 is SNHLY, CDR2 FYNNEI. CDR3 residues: CASSDPSEGVHSSYNEQYF. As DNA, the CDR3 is TGTGCCAGCAGTGACCCGTCCGAAGGGGTACATAGCTCCTACAATGAGCAGTACTTC.

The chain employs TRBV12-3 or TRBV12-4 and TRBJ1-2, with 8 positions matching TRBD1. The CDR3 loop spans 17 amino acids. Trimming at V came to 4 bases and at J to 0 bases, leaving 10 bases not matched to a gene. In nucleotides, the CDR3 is TGTGCCAGCAGTTCTTCAGGACAGGGCCGACCTAACTATGGCTACACCTTC. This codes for CASSSSGQGRPNYGYTF.

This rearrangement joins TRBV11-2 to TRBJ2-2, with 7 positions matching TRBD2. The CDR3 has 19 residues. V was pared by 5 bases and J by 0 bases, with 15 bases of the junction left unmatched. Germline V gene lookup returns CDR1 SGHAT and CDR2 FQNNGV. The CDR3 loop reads CASSQEGTTTFANTGELFF. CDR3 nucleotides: TGTGCCAGCAGCCAGGAAGGGACTACAACTTTCGCGAACACCGGGGAGCTGTTTTTT.

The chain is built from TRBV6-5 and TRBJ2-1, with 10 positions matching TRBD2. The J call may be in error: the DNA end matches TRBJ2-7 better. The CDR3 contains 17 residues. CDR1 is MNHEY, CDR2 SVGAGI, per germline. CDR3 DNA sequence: TGTGCCAGCAGTTCGGGACTAGCGCGGAGCTCCTACAATGAGCAGTACTTC. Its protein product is CASSSGLARSSYNEQYF.

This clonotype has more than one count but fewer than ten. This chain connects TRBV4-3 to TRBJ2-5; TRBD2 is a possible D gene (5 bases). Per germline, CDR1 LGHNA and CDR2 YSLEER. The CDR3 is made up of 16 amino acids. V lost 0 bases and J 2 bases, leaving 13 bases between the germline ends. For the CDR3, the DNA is TGCGCCAGCAGCCAAGAAGTTCGGGGTATGCAAGAGACCCAGTACTTC. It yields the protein CASSQEVRGMQETQYF.

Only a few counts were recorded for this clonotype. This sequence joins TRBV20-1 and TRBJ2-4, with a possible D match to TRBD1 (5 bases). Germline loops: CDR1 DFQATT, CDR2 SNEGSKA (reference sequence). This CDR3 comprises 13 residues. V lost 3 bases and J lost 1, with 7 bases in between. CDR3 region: CSASPGAKNIQYF. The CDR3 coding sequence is TGCAGTGCTAGTCCAGGGGCCAAAAACATTCAGTACTTC.

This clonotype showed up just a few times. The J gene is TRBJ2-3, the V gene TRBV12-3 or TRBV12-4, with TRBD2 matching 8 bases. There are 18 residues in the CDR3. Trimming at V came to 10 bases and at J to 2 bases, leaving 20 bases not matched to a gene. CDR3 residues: CATLGLGRPWIYTDTQYF. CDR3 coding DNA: TGTGCCACCCTGGGACTAGGTCGCCCATGGATCTACACAGATACGCAGTATTTT.

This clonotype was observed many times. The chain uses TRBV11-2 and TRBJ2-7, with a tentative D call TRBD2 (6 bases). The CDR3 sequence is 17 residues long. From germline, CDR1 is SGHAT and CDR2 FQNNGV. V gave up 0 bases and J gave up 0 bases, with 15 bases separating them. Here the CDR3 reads CASSLERDSQSSYEQYF. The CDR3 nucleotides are TGTGCCAGCAGCTTAGAACGGGACTCACAGAGCTCCTACGAGCAGTACTTC.

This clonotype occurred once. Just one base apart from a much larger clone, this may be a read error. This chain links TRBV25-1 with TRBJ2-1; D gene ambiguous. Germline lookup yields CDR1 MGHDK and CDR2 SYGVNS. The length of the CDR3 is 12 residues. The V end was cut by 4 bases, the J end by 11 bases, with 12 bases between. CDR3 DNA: TGTGCCAGCAGTGCGAAATTATTTAAGCAGTTCTTC. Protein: CASSAKLFKQFF.

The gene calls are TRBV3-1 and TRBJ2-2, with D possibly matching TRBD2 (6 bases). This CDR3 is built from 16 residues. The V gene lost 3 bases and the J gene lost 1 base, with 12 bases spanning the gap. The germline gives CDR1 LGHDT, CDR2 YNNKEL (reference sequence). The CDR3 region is CASSHAASVNTGELFF. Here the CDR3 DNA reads TGTGCCAGCAGCCATGCGGCTAGCGTGAACACCGGGGAGCTGTTTTTT.

CDR3 amino acids: CASSLAGQMINSPLHF. DNA of the CDR3: TGTGCCAGCAGCTTGGCCGGACAGATGATTAATTCACCCCTCCACTTT. This sequence joins TRBV5-6 and TRBJ1-6; D possibly corresponds to TRBD1 (6 bases). The V end lost 0 bases, the J end lost 6 bases, and 13 bases lay between the germline ends. The CDR3 runs to 16 residues. Looked up from germline, CDR1 is SGHDT and CDR2 is YYEEEE.

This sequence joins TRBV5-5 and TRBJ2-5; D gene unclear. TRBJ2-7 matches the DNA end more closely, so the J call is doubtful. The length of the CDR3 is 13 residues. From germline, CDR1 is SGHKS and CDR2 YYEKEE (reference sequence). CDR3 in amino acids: CASSSTLSDEQYF. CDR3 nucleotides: TGTGCCAGCAGCTCGACCTTATCGGACGAGCAGTACTTC.

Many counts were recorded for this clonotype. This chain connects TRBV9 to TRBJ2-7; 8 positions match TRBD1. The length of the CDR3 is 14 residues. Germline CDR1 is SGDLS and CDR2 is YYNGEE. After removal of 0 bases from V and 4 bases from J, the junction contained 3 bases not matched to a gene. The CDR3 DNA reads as TGTGCCAGCAGCGTAGCAGGACAGGGTTACGAGCAGTACTTC. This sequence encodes CASSVAGQGYEQYF.

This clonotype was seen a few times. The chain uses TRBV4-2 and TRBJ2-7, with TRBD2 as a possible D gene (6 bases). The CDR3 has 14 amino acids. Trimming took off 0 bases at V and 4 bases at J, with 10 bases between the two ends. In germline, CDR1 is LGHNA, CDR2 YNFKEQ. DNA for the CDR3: TGTGCCAGCAGCCAAGAAACGGGGAGGTACGAGCAGTACTTC. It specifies CASSQETGRYEQYF.

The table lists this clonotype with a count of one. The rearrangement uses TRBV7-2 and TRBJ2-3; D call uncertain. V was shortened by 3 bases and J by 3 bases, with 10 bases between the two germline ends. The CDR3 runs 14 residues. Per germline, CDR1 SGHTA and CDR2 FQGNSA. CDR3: CTSSLGYQTDTQYF. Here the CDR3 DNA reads TGTACCAGCAGCTTGGGATATCAGACAGATACGCAGTATTTT.

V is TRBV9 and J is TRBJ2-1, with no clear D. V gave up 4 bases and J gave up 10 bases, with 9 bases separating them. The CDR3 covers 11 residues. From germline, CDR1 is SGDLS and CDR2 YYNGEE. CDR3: CASSLQSEQFF. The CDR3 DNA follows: TGTGCCAGCAGCCTCCAGAGCGAGCAGTTCTTC.

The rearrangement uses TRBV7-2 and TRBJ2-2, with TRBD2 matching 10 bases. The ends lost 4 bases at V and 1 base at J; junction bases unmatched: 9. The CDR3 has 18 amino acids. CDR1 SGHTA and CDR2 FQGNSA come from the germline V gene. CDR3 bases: TGTGCCAGCAGCTACCCAAGTAGCGGGAGGTTGAACACCGGGGAGCTGTTTTTT. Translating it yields CASSYPSSGRLNTGELFF.